This T cell receptor beta chain came from a study of CXCR3-negative and CXCR3-positive naive CD8 T cells (dated by TCRdb to between 2018 and 2021). In terms of the full investigation: About 150 million TRB reads were obtained in total, roughly 1.5 +/- 0.3 million reads per library. Diversity and physicochemical repertoire analyses were performed on about ten donors pooled from two independent experiments. For the TRBV-TRBJ cluster analysis, the naive subsets came from roughly 5 donors, while the memory cells came from 3 donors. General conclusions and limits of the study: Freshly isolated PBMCs were used for most assays because CXCR3 expression partially decreased after cryopreservation. TRBV-TRBJ usage was similar between naive CXCR3-negative and CXCR3-positive cells from the same donor, while memory cells showed distinct patterns. Repertoire diversity was comparably high in both naive subsets but much lower in memory CD8+ T cells. Compared with CXCR3-negative naive cells, CXCR3-positive naive cells had TRB CDR3s with higher hydrophobicity (lower Kidera factor 4), lower energy, and higher strength and volume indices. Because surface CD5, which is linked to self-reactivity in mice, was comparable between the naive subsets, TCR interaction strength was also inferred from TRB CDR3 physicochemical properties.

The sequencing machine was a NextSeq 550. The Human TCR Profiling Kit (MiLaboratory) was used to make UMI-labeled 5' RACE TRB cDNA libraries. cDNA synthesis used the entire amount of extracted RNA, and PCR amplification then used the entire amount of cDNA produced. Libraries were prepared in parallel using an identical number of PCR cycles. The study's processing was this. With a requirement of at least two reads per UMI, MIGEC and MiXCR extracted about 52,000 +/- 9,100 unique UMI-labeled TRB cDNA molecules per library. An average of roughly 40,000 +/- 10,000 functional in-frame TRB CDR3 nucleotide clonotypes without stop codons was found per library. After each sample was downsampled to 5000 UMI-labeled TRB molecules, VDJtools was used to calculate diversity metrics such as normalized Shannon-Wiener and Chao1. VDJtools was used to calculate clonotype-size-weighted physicochemical properties of the central five CDR3 residues, namely interaction energy, strength, volume and Kidera factor 4. Each CDR3 protein sequence appears as one entry after TCRdb reprocessed the reads, and no DNA is included. The V and J calls were determined by TCRdb, not by the authors. The sample's table lists a count of thousands of distinct CDR3 sequences. The ten biggest clones cover around 2% of the sample.

No count is recorded, but by frequency this clonotype is medium-sized (0.01 to 0.1%). The specificity of this receptor is unknown. For every CD8+ T cell subset, 250,000 to 300,000 cells were flow-sorted straight into RLT lysis buffer, and each subset was sorted in triplicate. To keep memory contaminants out, a stringent definition of naive CD8+ T cells was applied: CD45RO-CCR7+CD27+CD95-. Standard density gradient centrifugation was used to isolate peripheral blood mononuclear cells from buffy coats. A FACSAria III was used to flow-sort naive CXCR3-negative and CXCR3-positive CD8+ T cells. Total RNA was extracted from sorted cells using an RNeasy Mini Kit. Looking up the germline V gene yields CDR1 SQVTM and CDR2 ANQGSEA. From the cysteine up to the phenylalanine, the CDR3 has a length of 17 residues. The DNA is unrecorded.

The sequence links TRBV29-1 to TRBJ2-1; the D call of TRBD1 rests on TCRdb alone, since no DNA is present to check it. Sequenced material: naive CXCR3- CD8+ T cells from blood. The cell subset or site label, as the study defines it: CD45RO-CCR7+CD27+CD95- naive CD8+ T cells lacking CXCR3 (TNR3-). The receptor was isolated from a human donor in good health. Some clones in this sample may be carry-over from other donors' samples. The CDR3 corresponds to CSVEGVQGPSSYNEQFF.